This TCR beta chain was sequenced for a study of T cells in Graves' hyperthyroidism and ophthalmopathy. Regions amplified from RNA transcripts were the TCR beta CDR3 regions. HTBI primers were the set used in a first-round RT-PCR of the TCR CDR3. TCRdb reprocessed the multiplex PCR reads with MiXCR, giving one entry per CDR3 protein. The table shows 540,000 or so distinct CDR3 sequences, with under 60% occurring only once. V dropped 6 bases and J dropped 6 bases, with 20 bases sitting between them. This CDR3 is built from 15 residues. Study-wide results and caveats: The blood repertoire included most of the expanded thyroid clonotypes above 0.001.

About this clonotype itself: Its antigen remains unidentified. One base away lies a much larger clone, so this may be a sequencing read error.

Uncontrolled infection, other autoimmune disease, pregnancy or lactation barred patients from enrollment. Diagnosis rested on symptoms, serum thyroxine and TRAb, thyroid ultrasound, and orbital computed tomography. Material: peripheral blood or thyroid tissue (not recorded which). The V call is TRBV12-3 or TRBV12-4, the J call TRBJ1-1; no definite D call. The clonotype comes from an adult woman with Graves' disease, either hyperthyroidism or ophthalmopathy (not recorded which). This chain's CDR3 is CASSDAGSLDAEAFF. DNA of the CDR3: TGTGCCAGCAGCGACGCCGGGAGTCTTGACGCTGAAGCTTTCTTT.